This passage covers 15 T cell receptor beta chains from one sample sequenced in a study of T cells after yellow fever vaccination. TCRdb reprocessed the 5' RACE reads via MiXCR and lists one record per CDR3 protein. The data contain more than 50,000 distinct CDR3 sequences, about 5% of them singletons. The sequences come from PBMCs, either bulk or a sorted T-cell subset (CD4+, CD8+, memory, or dextramer-sorted; not recorded which), collected on the day of the yellow fever booster vaccination. These receptors came from a man aged 18 to 30 who received the YFV17D yellow fever vaccine.

This clonotype was seen more than once but under ten times. This chain links TRBV24-1 with TRBJ1-5, with D maybe TRBD1 (5 bases). This CDR3 is built from 13 residues. Germline CDR1 is KGHDR and CDR2 is SFDVKD. V lost 9 bases and J lost 3, with 11 bases in between. DNA of the CDR3: TGTGCCACCGCCAGGGAGTTCAATCAGCCCCAGCATTTT. Protein: CATAREFNQPQHF.

This clonotype was observed many times. The chain combines TRBV10-2 with TRBJ2-7, with D possibly TRBD1 on 6 matching bases. Deletions cut 4 bases from V and 2 bases from J, with 12 bases between. This CDR3 comprises 14 residues. The germline V gene encodes CDR1 WSHSY and CDR2 SAAADI. The DNA for the CDR3 is TGCGCCAGCAGTGTCGACAGGTTAGCCTACGAGCAGTACTTC. Translation: CASSVDRLAYEQYF.

The genes are TRBV28 and TRBJ2-5, with D unresolved. With 3 bases removed from V and 1 base from J, the gap between germline ends came to 12 bases. The CDR3 has 15 residues. CDR1 is MDHEN and CDR2 is SYDVKM in the germline V gene. The DNA of the CDR3 is TGTGCCAGCAGTTTGACATTGAATTTCCAAGAGACCCAGTACTTC. This gives the protein CASSLTLNFQETQYF.

This clonotype was recorded many times. The rearrangement uses TRBV25-1 and TRBJ2-7; 8 nucleotides agree with TRBD1. CDR1 is MGHDK and CDR2 is SYGVNS in the germline V gene. This CDR3 spans 14 amino acids. J lost 7 bases, V lost 0 bases, and 5 bases had no gene match. CDR3 in amino acids: CASSEYSGQGEQYF. The DNA of the CDR3 is TGTGCCAGCAGTGAATATAGTGGACAGGGAGAGCAGTACTTC.

The V gene is TRBV4-3, the J gene TRBJ2-7; 7 bases are shared with TRBD1. This CDR3 spans 15 amino acids. J lost 4 bases, V lost 0 bases, and 6 bases had no gene match. Germline loops: CDR1 LGHNA, CDR2 YSLEER. CDR3 nucleotides: TGCGCCAGCAGCCAAGACCGGGACAGAGTTTACGAGCAGTACTTC. Its translation: CASSQDRDRVYEQYF.

In its sample, this clonotype was seen a few times. V is TRBV12-3 or TRBV12-4 and J is TRBJ2-1, with 8 bases lining up with TRBD1. V shed 4 bases and J 4 bases; nucleotides not matched to a gene: 3. The CDR3 runs 14 residues. This CDR3 is CASSWTGIYNEQFF. The CDR3 nucleotides are TGTGCCAGCAGTTGGACAGGGATTTACAATGAGCAGTTCTTC.

This clonotype was recorded many times. The chain is built from TRBV4-1 and TRBJ2-4; weak D call: TRBD2 (5 bases). The CDR3 has 15 residues. Trimming stripped 0 bases from V and 6 bases from J, with 12 bases between. Germline V CDR1 and CDR2: MGHRA, YSYEKL. The CDR3 protein is CASSQEAGFGNIQYF. The CDR3 DNA is TGCGCCAGCAGCCAAGAGGCGGGCTTTGGAAACATTCAGTACTTC.

This clonotype has ten or more counts. The rearrangement links TRBV4-3 to TRBJ2-1, with D perhaps matching TRBD1 (6 bases). The V end lost 3 bases, the J end lost 1 base, and 7 bases lay between the germline ends. CDR1 is LGHNA, CDR2 YSLEER, per germline. This CDR3 contains 14 residues. CDR3 in amino acids: CASSQDSSYNEQFF. CDR3 coding DNA: TGCGCCAGCAGCCAGGACAGTTCCTACAATGAGCAGTTCTTC.

This clonotype was detected many times. This CDR3 reads CASSEVAGGELFF. The CDR3 DNA follows: TGTGCCAGCAGTGAAGTCGCTGGGGGGGAGCTGTTTTTT. The V gene is TRBV6-1, the J gene TRBJ2-2; D is uncertain. CDR1 is MNHNS and CDR2 is SASEGT in the germline V gene. The CDR3 covers 13 residues. With 1 base removed from V and 8 bases from J, the gap between germline ends came to 8 bases.

This clonotype has only a few counts. The CDR3: CASSKTGGLDYGYTF. The CDR3 nucleotides read TGTGCCAGCAGTAAGACAGGGGGCCTGGACTATGGCTACACCTTC. The gene calls are TRBV6-2 or TRBV6-3 and TRBJ1-2; TRBD1 matches at 10 bases. Germline assignment: CDR1 MNHEY and CDR2 SVGEGT. Trimming at V came to 5 bases and at J to 3 bases, leaving 6 bases not matched to a gene. The CDR3 loop spans 15 amino acids.

The chain uses TRBV4-1 and TRBJ2-2, with D possibly being TRBD2 (6 bases). The CDR3 loop spans 15 amino acids. Deletions cut 3 bases from V and 6 bases from J, with 14 bases between. Germline CDR1 reads MGHRA; CDR2 reads YSYEKL. This chain's CDR3 is CASSQGQGGAGELFF. Here the CDR3 DNA reads TGCGCCAGCAGCCAGGGCCAGGGAGGCGCCGGGGAGCTGTTTTTT.

DNA of the CDR3: TGTGCCAGCAGCTTCCGAGGGGCCGATGGCTACACCTTC. Translating it yields CASSFRGADGYTF. The rearrangement uses TRBV7-3 and TRBJ1-2; D is perhaps TRBD1 (5 bases). The CDR3 covers 13 residues. V was trimmed by 3 bases and J by 6 bases, leaving 11 bases between them. The germline gives CDR1 SGHTA, CDR2 FQGTGA.

Worth noting for this clonotype: One end of the junction is discordant with germline, which a read error may explain. This sequence joins TRBV27 and TRBJ2-5, with D unresolved. This CDR3 has 16 residues. The germline gives CDR1 MNHEY, CDR2 SMNVEV (reference sequence). The CDR3 here is CDSRKLDQRLQETQYF. CDR3 DNA sequence: TGTGACAGCCGAAAATTGGACCAACGATTACAAGAGACCCAGTACTTC.

The sample holds many counts of this clonotype. The chain recombines TRBV4-1 with TRBJ1-2; D is undetermined. V lost 1 base and J lost 2, with 11 bases in between. CDR1 and CDR2 (germline): MGHRA, YSYEKL. The CDR3 is 15 residues long. The CDR3 sequence is CASSQVHVGNYGYTF. Written as DNA, the CDR3 is TGCGCCAGCAGCCAAGTCCACGTAGGAAACTATGGCTACACCTTC.

This clonotype showed up many times. This chain joins TRBV7-2 and TRBJ2-7, with D possibly called TRBD1 or TRBD2 (5 bases each). The CDR3 sequence is 16 residues long. The V and J ends lost 2 bases and 0 bases respectively, with 14 bases between them. Germline V CDR1 and CDR2: SGHTA, FQGNSA. CDR3 sequence (DNA): TGTGCCAGCAGCTTACTCGGGGCCCTCAGCTCCTACGAGCAGTACTTC. Its translation: CASSLLGALSSYEQYF.